Below, one T cell receptor (beta chain) is given with its context. Its matching antigen is unknown. This sample is part of a study of OX40 agonist ivuxolimab in advanced cancers. At the level of the study: The diagnoses of dose-escalation patients were hepatocellular carcinoma, melanoma, renal cell or head and neck cancer. Aged roughly 20 to 85 with a mean of 60 years, they were about 80% male.

The repertoire was sequenced with immunoSEQ multiplex PCR; TCRdb's copy has only in-frame clones and lacks some. Among 70,000 to 95,000 clones, about 94% were seen once, and the ten largest hold 8.5% to 10%. Germline CDR1 is SGHTA and CDR2 is FQGTGA. CDR3 length equals 14 residues. The V gene lost 5 bases and the J gene lost 9 bases, with 17 bases spanning the gap. Study observations and caveats: The study found that CD8+ T cells averaged more expanded clones than CD4+. Several nonresponders also turned out to have low normalized T-cell clonal expansion.

The sequence was obtained from an adult with an advanced solid tumor such as melanoma, head and neck, liver or kidney cancer. The starting material was CD4+ or CD8+ T cells sorted from blood, obtained in a trial of the OX40 agonist ivuxolimab. The chain has TRBV7-3 and TRBJ2-1, with TRBD2 as a possible D gene (7 bases). The CDR3 region is CASSTSGLGGEQFF. CDR3 nucleotide sequence: TGTGCCAGCAGCACGAGCGGACTAGGGGGTGAGCAGTTCTTC.